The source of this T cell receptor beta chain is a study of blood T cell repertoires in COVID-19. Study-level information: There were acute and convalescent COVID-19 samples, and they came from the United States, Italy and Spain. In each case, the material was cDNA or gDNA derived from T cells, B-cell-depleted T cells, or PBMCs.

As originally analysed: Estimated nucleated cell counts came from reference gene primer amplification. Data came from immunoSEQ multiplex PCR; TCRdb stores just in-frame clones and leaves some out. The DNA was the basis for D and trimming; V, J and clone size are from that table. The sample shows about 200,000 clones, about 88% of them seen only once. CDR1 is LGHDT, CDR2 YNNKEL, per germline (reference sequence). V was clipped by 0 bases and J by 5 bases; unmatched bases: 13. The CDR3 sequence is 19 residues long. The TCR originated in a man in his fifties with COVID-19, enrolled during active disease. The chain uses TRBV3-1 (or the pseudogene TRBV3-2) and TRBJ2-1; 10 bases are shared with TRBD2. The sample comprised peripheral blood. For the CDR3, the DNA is TGTGCCAGCAGCCAAGATCCCCCTCAAGCGGGAGGGTTGAACAATGAGCAGTTCTTC. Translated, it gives CASSQDPPQAGGLNNEQFF.